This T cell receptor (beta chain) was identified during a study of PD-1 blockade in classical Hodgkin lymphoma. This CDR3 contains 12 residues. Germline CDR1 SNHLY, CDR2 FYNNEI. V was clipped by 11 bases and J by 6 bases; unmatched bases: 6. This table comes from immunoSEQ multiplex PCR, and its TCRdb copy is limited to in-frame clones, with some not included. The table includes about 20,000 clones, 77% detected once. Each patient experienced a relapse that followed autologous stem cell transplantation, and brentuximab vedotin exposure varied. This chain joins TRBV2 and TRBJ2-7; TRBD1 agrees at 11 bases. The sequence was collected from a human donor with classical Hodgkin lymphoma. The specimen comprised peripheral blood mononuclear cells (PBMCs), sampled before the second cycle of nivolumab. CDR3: CAGGQGASEQYF. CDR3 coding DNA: TGTGCCGGAGGACAGGGGGCCAGCGAGCAGTACTTC.